The 6 T cell receptor beta chains given below trace back to one sample, sequenced in a study of neurological immune-mediated disorders. Each CDR3 protein is one row after TCRdb ran MiXCR on the 5' RACE reads. The sample records some 55,000 distinct CDR3 sequences, roughly 8.8% being singletons. Time point in this sample: longitudinal time-point 3. Sequencing input: PBMCs. These receptors were collected from a woman aged 40 to 50 in good health.

In its sample, this clonotype was seen many times. The chain joins TRBV27 to TRBJ2-1, with D maybe TRBD1 (6 bases). With 6 bases removed from V and 3 bases from J, the gap between germline ends came to 15 bases. The CDR3 has 15 amino acids. From germline, CDR1 is MNHEY and CDR2 SMNVEV (reference sequence). CDR3 in DNA: TGTGCCAGCAGGACCCTAAGGACAGTCTACAATGAGCAGTTCTTC. Protein: CASRTLRTVYNEQFF.

In this sample, this clonotype turned up many times. The chain couples TRBV4-3 to TRBJ2-7; D is tentatively TRBD1 or TRBD2 (5 bases each). CDR3 length: 15 amino acids. V was cut by 3 bases and J by 3 bases, with 15 bases left in between. Per germline, CDR1 LGHNA and CDR2 YSLEER. The CDR3 sequence: CASSQGWGSGYEQYF. In DNA form, the CDR3 reads TGCGCCAGCAGCCAGGGGTGGGGGAGCGGCTACGAGCAGTACTTC.

Many counts were recorded for this clonotype. This chain links TRBV2 with TRBJ1-2; tentatively, D is TRBD1 (6 bases). Germline CDR1 SNHLY, CDR2 FYNNEI. There are 14 residues in the CDR3. Trimming shortened V by 7 bases and J by 3 bases, and 15 bases separated the two germline ends. Here the CDR3 reads CASTTGSWYYGYTF. As DNA, the CDR3 is TGTGCCAGCACCACAGGGTCATGGTACTATGGCTACACCTTC.

The chain has TRBV20-1 and TRBJ2-5; D possibly uses TRBD1 or TRBD2 (6 bases each). This CDR3 region has 13 residues. Germline V gene lookup returns CDR1 DFQATT and CDR2 SNEGSKA (reference sequence). V was pared by 4 bases and J by 4 bases, with 13 bases between. In DNA, the CDR3 is TGCAGTGCTATTGCCGGGGGCGCAGAGACCCAGTACTTC. The encoded protein is CSAIAGGAETQYF.

This clonotype has ten or more counts. V is TRBV27 and J is TRBJ2-7, with a tentative D call TRBD2 (5 bases). Germline CDR1 and CDR2: MNHEY and SMNVEV (reference sequence). Deletions cut 5 bases from V and 3 bases from J, with 17 bases between. This CDR3 spans 15 amino acids. The CDR3 region has the DNA TGTGCCAGCAGTCTAAACTACGGTGGACTCTACGAGCAGTACTTC. It translates to CASSLNYGGLYEQYF.

This clonotype occurred a few times. The chain uses TRBV5-1 and TRBJ2-1; 10 nucleotides match TRBD2. In germline, CDR1 is SGHRS, CDR2 YFSETQ. V shed 3 bases, J shed 1 base, and the junction held 10 bases outside the gene matches. The length of the CDR3 is 18 residues. This chain's CDR3 is CASSSVGASGSSYNEQFF. The CDR3 coding sequence is TGCGCCAGCAGCTCCGTAGGGGCTAGCGGGAGTTCCTACAATGAGCAGTTCTTC.